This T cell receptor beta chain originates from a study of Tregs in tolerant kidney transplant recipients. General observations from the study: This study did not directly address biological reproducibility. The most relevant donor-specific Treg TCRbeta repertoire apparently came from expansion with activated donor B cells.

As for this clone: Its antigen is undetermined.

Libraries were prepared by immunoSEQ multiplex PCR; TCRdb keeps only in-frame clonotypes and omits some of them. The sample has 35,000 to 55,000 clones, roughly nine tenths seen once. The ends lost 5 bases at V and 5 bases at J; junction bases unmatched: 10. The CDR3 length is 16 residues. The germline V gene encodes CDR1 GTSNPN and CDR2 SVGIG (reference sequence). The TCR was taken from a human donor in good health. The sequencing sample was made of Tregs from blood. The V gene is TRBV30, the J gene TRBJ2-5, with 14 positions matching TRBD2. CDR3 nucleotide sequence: TGTGCCTGGTCCTTCGGGACTAGCGGGAGCTCGGAGACCCAGTACTTC. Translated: CAWSFGTSGSSETQYF.